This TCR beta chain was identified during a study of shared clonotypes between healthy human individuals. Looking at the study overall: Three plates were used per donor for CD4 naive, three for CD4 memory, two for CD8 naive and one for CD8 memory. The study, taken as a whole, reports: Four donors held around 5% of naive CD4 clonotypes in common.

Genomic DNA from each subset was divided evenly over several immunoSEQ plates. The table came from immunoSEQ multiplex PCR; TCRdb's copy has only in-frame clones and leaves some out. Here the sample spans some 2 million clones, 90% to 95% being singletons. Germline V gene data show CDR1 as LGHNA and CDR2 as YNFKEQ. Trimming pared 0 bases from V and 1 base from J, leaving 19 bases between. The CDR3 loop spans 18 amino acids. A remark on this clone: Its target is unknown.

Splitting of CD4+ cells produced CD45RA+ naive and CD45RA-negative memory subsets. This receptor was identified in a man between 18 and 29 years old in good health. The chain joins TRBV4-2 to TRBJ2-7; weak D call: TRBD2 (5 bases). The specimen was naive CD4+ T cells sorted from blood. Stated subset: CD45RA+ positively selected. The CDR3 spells CASSQDRPGGSKSYEQYF. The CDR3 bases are TGTGCCAGCAGCCAAGATCGGCCAGGAGGCAGTAAGTCCTACGAGCAGTACTTC.